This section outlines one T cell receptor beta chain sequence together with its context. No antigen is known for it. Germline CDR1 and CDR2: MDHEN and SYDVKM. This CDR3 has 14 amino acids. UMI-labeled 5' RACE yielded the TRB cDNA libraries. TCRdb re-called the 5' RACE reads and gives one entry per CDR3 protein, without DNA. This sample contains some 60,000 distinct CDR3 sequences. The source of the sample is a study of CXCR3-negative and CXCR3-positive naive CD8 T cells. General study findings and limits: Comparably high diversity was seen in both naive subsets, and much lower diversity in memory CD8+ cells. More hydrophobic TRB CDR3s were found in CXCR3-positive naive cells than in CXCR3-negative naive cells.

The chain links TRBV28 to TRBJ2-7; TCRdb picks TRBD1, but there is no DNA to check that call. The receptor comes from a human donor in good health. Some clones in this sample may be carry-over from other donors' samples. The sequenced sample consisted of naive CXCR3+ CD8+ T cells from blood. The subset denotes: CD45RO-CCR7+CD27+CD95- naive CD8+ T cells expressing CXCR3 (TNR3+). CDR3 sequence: CASNTGTVSYEQYF. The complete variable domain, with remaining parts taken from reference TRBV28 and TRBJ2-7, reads DVKVTQSSRYLVKRTGEKVFLECVQDMDHENMFWYRQDPGLGLRLIYFSYDVKMKEKGDIPEGYSVSREKKERFSLILESASTNQTSMYLCASNTGTVSYEQYFGPGTRLTVT.